The 4 T cell receptor beta chains below were found in one sample sequenced in a study of cytomegalovirus exposure and HLA in healthy donors (dated by TCRdb to about 2017). Library preparation was by the immunoSEQ multiplex PCR assay. For the multiplex PCR, a mixture combining 60 forward primers for TCR Vbeta segments and 13 reverse primers for TCR Jbeta segments was used. In its TCRdb copy, this immuneACCESS table keeps in-frame sequences only and misses some clones. Where compared with another copy, unresolved V genes explain less than half of these, and the others have no known cause. The sample yields 250,000 to 350,000 clones; roughly two thirds were counted once. The ten top clones hold over 2% of the sample. Sequenced material: PBMCs. Receptors were obtained from a female donor in good health and CMV-seronegative.

The rearrangement joins TRBV5-4 to TRBJ2-3; 10 bases line up with TRBD2. Trimming cost V 3 bases and J 3 bases; bases outside gene matches: 4. This CDR3 is 15 amino acids long. Germline CDR1 is SGHNT and CDR2 is YYREEE (reference sequence). The CDR3 here is CASSSSGRLTDTQYF. In nucleotides, the CDR3 is TGTGCCAGCAGCTCTAGCGGGAGATTGACAGATACGCAGTATTTT.

The V gene is TRBV5-1, the J gene TRBJ2-7, with D uncertain. Germline lookup yields CDR1 SGHRS and CDR2 YFSETQ. The CDR3 covers 14 residues. V was pared by 2 bases and J by 2 bases, with 11 bases between. In nucleotides, the CDR3 is TGCGCCAGCAGCTTTCGAGGAACCACCTACGAGCAGTACTTC. Translated, it gives CASSFRGTTYEQYF.

About this clone: At one of its ends the junction is not consistent with the germline gene, which may arise from a read error. The chain employs TRBV7-9 and TRBJ2-5; D gene unclear. The CDR3 contains 14 residues. In germline, CDR1 is SEHNR, CDR2 FQNEAQ (reference sequence). DNA of the CDR3: TGTTCCAGCAGCTCCAAAAGCATCCAAGAGACCCAGTACTTC. This translates into CSSSSKSIQETQYF.

The sample holds a few counts of this clone. The sample holds other DNA sequences that translate to the same CDR3. The rearrangement uses TRBV5-1 and TRBJ1-3; D call uncertain. Trimming took off 0 bases at V and 0 bases at J, with 4 bases between the two ends. The CDR3 totals 14 residues. Germline V CDR1 and CDR2: SGHRS, YFSETQ. In DNA, the CDR3 is TGCGCCAGCAGCTTGGGTCTCTCTGGAAACACCATATATTTT. Amino acid sequence: CASSLGLSGNTIYF.